The clone carrying this T cell receptor beta chain was seen repeatedly, ten times or more. The data originate from a study of identical twins. V lost 4 bases to trimming and J lost 2 bases, with 18 bases between them. CDR1 LGHNA and CDR2 YSLEER come from the germline V gene. CDR3 size: 16 residues. Each CDR3 protein is one row after TCRdb ran MiXCR on the 5' RACE reads. The sample has more than 600,000 distinct CDR3 sequences; roughly 18% are singletons. With no exceptions, donors were healthy Caucasians. This sample also belongs to another study, concerning T cells expressing NK-cell markers. That paper states: CD3+CD56+NKG2C+, CD3+CD56+NKG2C- and CD3+CD56-NKG2C+ T cells, once sorted, supplied the TCR beta repertoires. CD8+ T cells in 5 or 6 donors included dominant NKG2C+ clonotypes at about 1.0-7.0%.

The receptor comes from a woman aged 18 to 35 in good health. This chain uses TRBV4-3 with TRBJ2-7, with a possible D match to TRBD1 (6 bases). Source material: PBMCs. CDR3 in DNA: TGCGCCAGCAGCCCCCTGAGGGGCACAGGGACCTACGAGCAGTACTTC. Amino acid sequence: CASSPLRGTGTYEQYF.